This T cell receptor (beta chain) was documented in a study of cytomegalovirus exposure and HLA in healthy donors. Study-wide findings and caveats: Whilst most TCR sequences proved rare, a subset of public TCRs occurred across many donors.

This table comes from immunoSEQ multiplex PCR, and its TCRdb copy is limited to in-frame clones, with some not included. In the table there are about 120,000 clones, about 88% of which are singletons. The table lists this clone with a count of one. The antigen is undetermined. The CDR3 extends over 13 amino acids. V lost 8 bases, J lost 5 bases, and 3 bases stayed unmatched. Germline V gives CDR1 KGHSH, CDR2 LQKENI. This sequence joins TRBV18 and TRBJ1-5; TRBD1 matches 10 bases. The TCR was taken from a woman in her late teens or twenties in good health and CMV-seronegative. The sequenced sample consisted of PBMCs. CDR3 in amino acids: CASTGTGDQPQHF. Written as DNA, the CDR3 is TGTGCCAGCACCGGGACAGGGGATCAGCCCCAGCATTTT.